The next 26 T cell receptor beta chains were all read from a single sample in a study of radiation and T cells in renal cell carcinoma. This table comes from immunoSEQ multiplex PCR, and its TCRdb copy is limited to in-frame clones, with some not included. The table records tens of thousands of clones, 81% of them present only once. The sample's time point: blood 4 weeks post-SBRT, at nephrectomy. The treatment here: 15 Gy SBRT to primary tumor, nephrectomy 4 weeks later. The material was blood, obtained from a patient whose treatment included radiotherapy and nephrectomy. Receptor source: a man between 60 and 75 years old with renal cell carcinoma.

V and J are TRBV2 and TRBJ2-2; 9 bases map to TRBD2. Germline CDR1 reads SNHLY; CDR2 reads FYNNEI. The ends lost 8 bases at V and 5 bases at J; junction bases unmatched: 6. The CDR3 is 14 amino acids. The CDR3 region is CASSAGGWTGELFF. The CDR3 DNA reads as TGTGCCAGCTCCGCGGGAGGGTGGACCGGGGAGCTGTTTTTT.

The rearrangement joins TRBV19 to TRBJ1-1; maybe TRBD1 (5 bases). The germline gives CDR1 LNHDA, CDR2 SQIVND (reference sequence). V dropped 9 bases and J dropped 6 bases, with 11 bases sitting between them. The length of the CDR3 is 11 residues. CDR3 residues: CARGDPAEAFF. The CDR3 nucleotides are TGTGCCAGAGGGGACCCAGCTGAAGCTTTCTTT.

This chain connects TRBV7-8 to TRBJ1-1; maybe TRBD1 (5 bases). CDR1 and CDR2 from the germline V gene are SGHVS and FQNEAQ. Trimming shortened V by 3 bases and J by 5 bases, and 10 bases separated the two germline ends. The CDR3 runs to 13 residues. The CDR3 reads CASSLLGGTEAFF. The CDR3 nucleotides are TGTGCCAGCAGCTTGCTTGGGGGGACTGAAGCTTTCTTT.

The chain uses TRBV19 and TRBJ1-2; 7 bases are a match to TRBD1. V shed 6 bases, J shed 8 bases, and the junction held 24 bases outside the gene matches. CDR3 size: 18 residues. CDR1 LNHDA and CDR2 SQIVND come from the germline V gene (reference sequence). This CDR3 reads CASRKDASRQGRAYGYTF. CDR3 bases: TGTGCCAGTAGGAAGGACGCATCCCGACAGGGTCGGGCGTACGGCTACACCTTC.

The gene calls are TRBV27 and TRBJ2-3, with no clear D. CDR1 is MNHEY and CDR2 is SMNVEV in the germline V gene (reference sequence). The CDR3 has 14 amino acids. Trimming pared 6 bases from V and 2 bases from J, leaving 12 bases between. This CDR3 reads CASSPRASTDTQYF. CDR3 bases: TGTGCCAGCAGCCCCCGGGCGTCCACAGATACGCAGTATTTT.

This chain joins TRBV29-1 and TRBJ2-1, with 11 bases identical to TRBD2. After removal of 7 bases from V and 6 bases from J, the junction contained 17 bases not matched to a gene. Germline V gene lookup returns CDR1 SQVTM and CDR2 ANQGSEA. The CDR3 covers 17 residues. Here the CDR3 DNA reads TGCAGCGGTTCCGGACTAGCGGGCTTAATTGGGCTCAATGAGCAGTTCTTC. It encodes CSGSGLAGLIGLNEQFF.

This chain links TRBV7-6 with TRBJ2-1, with TRBD2 identical over 11 bases. V dropped 1 base and J dropped 10; count of bases not matched to a gene: 6. The CDR3 loop spans 15 amino acids. Germline-derived CDR1 and CDR2 are SGHVS and FNYEAQ. CDR3 sequence reads: CASSLGTSGSQEQFF. CDR3 coding DNA: TGTGCCAGCAGCTTAGGAACTAGCGGGAGTCAAGAGCAGTTCTTC.

The rearrangement links TRBV5-5 to TRBJ1-4; possible D gene TRBD1, 6 bases. With 3 bases removed from V and 7 bases from J, the gap between germline ends came to 16 bases. Germline V gene data show CDR1 as SGHKS and CDR2 as YYEKEE (reference sequence). There are 15 residues in the CDR3. The CDR3 loop is CASSSQQGVVEKLFF. The CDR3 DNA reads TGTGCCAGCAGCTCCCAACAGGGAGTCGTTGAAAAACTGTTTTTT.

The rearrangement uses TRBV4-1 and TRBJ2-1, with 15 bases lining up with TRBD2. V trimming: 7 bases; J trimming: 9 bases; junction bases outside the gene matches: 16. CDR1 and CDR2 (germline): MGHRA, YSYEKL. The CDR3 runs 18 residues. This CDR3 reads CASNPGLAGGRGGVEQFF. CDR3 DNA sequence: TGCGCCAGCAACCCGGGACTAGCGGGAGGCCGGGGAGGTGTTGAGCAGTTCTTC.

The CDR3 protein is CASSSHATNEKLFF. DNA of the CDR3: TGTGCCAGCAGTTCCCACGCAACTAATGAAAAACTGTTTTTT. This chain joins TRBV28 and TRBJ1-4; the D is unclear. V gave up 4 bases and J gave up 0 bases, with 6 bases separating them. The CDR3 loop spans 14 amino acids. Per germline, CDR1 MDHEN and CDR2 SYDVKM.

V gene TRBV27 combines with J gene TRBJ1-6, with a tentative D call TRBD1 (5 bases). With 0 bases removed from V and 4 bases from J, the gap between germline ends came to 7 bases. The CDR3 consists of 15 residues. Germline lookup yields CDR1 MNHEY and CDR2 SMNVEV (reference sequence). The CDR3 DNA follows: TGTGCCAGCAGTTTATCAAAGGGGTATAATTCACCCCTCCACTTT. It yields the protein CASSLSKGYNSPLHF.

The gene calls are TRBV2 and TRBJ2-7; 8 positions match TRBD2. J gave up 0 bases and V 11 bases, and 6 bases lay outside the gene matches. CDR1 is SNHLY and CDR2 is FYNNEI in the germline V gene. The CDR3 spans 13 residues. CDR3 in DNA: TGTGCCGGAGTAGCGGGGACCTCCTACGAGCAGTACTTC. Translating gives CAGVAGTSYEQYF.

This clone was seen once. The V and J genes are TRBV9 and TRBJ2-3; TRBD2 aligns across 11 bases. The ends lost 3 bases at V and 3 bases at J; junction bases unmatched: 6. Looked up from germline, CDR1 is SGDLS and CDR2 is YYNGEE. The CDR3 sequence is 16 residues long. The CDR3 loop reads CASSAAPSGRTDTQYF. The CDR3, as DNA: TGTGCCAGCAGCGCCGCCCCTAGCGGGAGGACAGATACGCAGTATTTT.

This rearrangement joins TRBV6-5 to TRBJ2-4; perhaps TRBD1 as D (6 bases). This CDR3 comprises 14 residues. Trimming pared 6 bases from V and 8 bases from J, leaving 17 bases between. Germline CDR1 is MNHEY and CDR2 is SVGAGI. This CDR3 is CASRAQQGSDIQYF. CDR3 DNA sequence: TGTGCCAGCAGGGCTCAACAGGGTTCGGACATTCAGTACTTC.

This clone was recorded a few times. J is TRBJ2-1 and V is TRBV6-5; D assignment may be TRBD1 or TRBD2 (5 bases each). The V gene's germline CDR1 is MNHEY and CDR2 SVGAGI. Trimming cost V 7 bases and J 7 bases, with 11 bases left between them. The CDR3 loop spans 12 amino acids. In DNA, the CDR3 is TGTGCCAGCACGGGACCATTAAATGAGCAGTTCTTC. Its translation is CASTGPLNEQFF.

The V gene is TRBV7-2, the J gene TRBJ1-4; D not certain. The CDR3 covers 17 residues. Germline V gene data show CDR1 as SGHTA and CDR2 as FQGNSA. Trimming pared 3 bases from V and 5 bases from J, leaving 19 bases between. CDR3 amino acids: CASSLSWKASENEKLFF. The CDR3, as DNA: TGTGCCAGCAGCTTGTCCTGGAAGGCCAGCGAGAATGAAAAACTGTTTTTT.

The chain uses TRBV4-3 and TRBJ2-3; 8 bases line up with TRBD2. This CDR3 is 16 amino acids long. Looked up from germline, CDR1 is LGHNA and CDR2 is YSLEER. Trimming cost V 0 bases and J 7 bases; bases outside gene matches: 9. CDR3 loop: CASSQEYSGKGYTQYF. The DNA of the CDR3 is TGCGCCAGCAGCCAAGAGTATAGCGGGAAAGGGTATACGCAGTATTTT.

This clone was counted a single time. The J gene is TRBJ2-3, the V gene TRBV30; weak D call: TRBD2 (5 bases). Germline V gene sequence: CDR1 GTSNPN, CDR2 SVGIG (reference sequence). Trimming took off 0 bases at V and 0 bases at J, with 7 bases between the two ends. CDR3 length equals 14 residues. CDR3 coding DNA: TGTGCCTGGAGTGTCGGGGTCAGCACAGATACGCAGTATTTT. Translated: CAWSVGVSTDTQYF.

A remark on this clone: Mismatch with germline at one junction end may stem from a read error. The chain links TRBV10-3 to TRBJ2-7; a weak D match, TRBD2 (5 bases). The CDR3 sequence is 14 residues long. Germline-derived CDR1 and CDR2 are ENHRY and SYGVKD. Here the CDR3 DNA reads TGTGCCTGTTCTGGGGAGTGGAGCTCCTACAAGCAGTACTTC. It encodes CACSGEWSSYKQYF.

This sequence joins TRBV30 and TRBJ2-5; D is undetermined. Germline values: CDR1 GTSNPN, CDR2 SVGIG (reference sequence). Trimming removed 2 bases from V and 1 base from J, with 8 bases in between. This CDR3 is 13 amino acids long. CDR3 residues: CAWSRVAQETQYF. As DNA, the CDR3 is TGTGCCTGGAGTAGGGTAGCCCAAGAGACCCAGTACTTC.

The gene calls are TRBV7-7 and TRBJ2-3; 8 bases match TRBD2. This CDR3 is built from 14 residues. The germline V gene encodes CDR1 SSHAT and CDR2 FNYEAQ (reference sequence). J was trimmed by 5 bases and V by 1 base; bases with no gene match: 2. For the CDR3, the DNA is TGTGCCAGCAGCTTAGGCCTAGCGGGAGATACGCAGTATTTT. Amino acid sequence: CASSLGLAGDTQYF.

V is TRBV7-6 and J is TRBJ2-2; D is uncertain. This CDR3 contains 12 residues. From germline, CDR1 is SGHVS and CDR2 FNYEAQ. Trimming left V 1 base short and J 6 bases short, with 3 bases between. For the CDR3, the DNA is TGTGCCAGCAGCTTAGAGGCCGGGGAGCTGTTTTTT. This encodes CASSLEAGELFF.

This clone has only one observation. This sequence joins TRBV9 and TRBJ2-3; perhaps D is TRBD1 or TRBD2 (5 bases each). The V end lost 2 bases, the J end lost 3 bases, and 13 bases lay between the germline ends. This CDR3 is built from 15 residues. Germline V gene data show CDR1 as SGDLS and CDR2 as YYNGEE. The CDR3 loop is CASSVRAWGTDTQYF. The CDR3, as DNA: TGTGCCAGCAGCGTCCGGGCTTGGGGGACAGATACGCAGTATTTT.

The V gene is TRBV9, the J gene TRBJ2-7, with a weak D call TRBD2 (5 bases). Between the trimmed V and J ends, which lost 4 bases and 0 bases, there was a span of 14 bases. This CDR3 is built from 15 residues. Germline assignment: CDR1 SGDLS and CDR2 YYNGEE. The CDR3 DNA reads as TGTGCCAGCAGCAGGACCCCGGGGAACTCCTACGAGCAGTACTTC. Residues: CASSRTPGNSYEQYF.

This clone was observed a few times. V gene TRBV6-5 combines with J gene TRBJ2-7; 11 bases align to TRBD2. The CDR3 is 15 residues long. Trimming at V came to 6 bases and at J to 7 bases, leaving 11 bases not matched to a gene. Germline V gene data show CDR1 as MNHEY and CDR2 as SVGAGI. The CDR3 DNA reads as TGTGCCAGCAGCAGACTAGCGGGACCTCCGGGAGAGCAGTACTTC. It is translated as CASSRLAGPPGEQYF.

The genes are TRBV11-2 and TRBJ2-7, with D maybe TRBD2 (6 bases). Trimming shortened V by 3 bases and J by 2 bases, and 11 bases separated the two germline ends. The germline V gene encodes CDR1 SGHAT and CDR2 FQNNGV. The CDR3 has 14 residues. CDR3 amino acids: CASSFSGPTYEQYF. In DNA, the CDR3 is TGTGCCAGCAGCTTTAGCGGACCAACCTACGAGCAGTACTTC.